This entry is about one T cell receptor (beta chain). What it binds is unknown. This entry is derived from a study of shared clonotypes between healthy human individuals. Study conclusions and caveats: Donor scarcity curtailed the genetic and exposure-history diversity represented herein.

Naive CD8 cells, CD45RO-negative and positively selected for CCR7, excluded terminally differentiated effector memory CD45RA+ cells. Assay: immunoSEQ multiplex PCR; the TCRdb copy retains only in-frame clones and omits some. This repertoire shows more than 2 million clones, 93% found once; its top ten account for less than 2%. In germline, CDR1 is MNHEY, CDR2 SMNVEV (reference sequence). V lost 3 bases to trimming and J lost 8 bases; unmatched junction nucleotides: 12. CDR3 size: 16 residues. Sequencing was performed on naive CD8+ T cells from PBMCs. This TCR came from a man aged 18 to 29 in good health. Some clones in this sample may be carry-over from other donors' samples. V is TRBV27 and J is TRBJ1-4, with TRBD1 matching over 7 bases. CDR3 bases: TGTGCCAGCAGTTTTAGCGTGGGACAGACCTTCGAAAAACTGTTTTTT. Protein product: CASSFSVGQTFEKLFF.